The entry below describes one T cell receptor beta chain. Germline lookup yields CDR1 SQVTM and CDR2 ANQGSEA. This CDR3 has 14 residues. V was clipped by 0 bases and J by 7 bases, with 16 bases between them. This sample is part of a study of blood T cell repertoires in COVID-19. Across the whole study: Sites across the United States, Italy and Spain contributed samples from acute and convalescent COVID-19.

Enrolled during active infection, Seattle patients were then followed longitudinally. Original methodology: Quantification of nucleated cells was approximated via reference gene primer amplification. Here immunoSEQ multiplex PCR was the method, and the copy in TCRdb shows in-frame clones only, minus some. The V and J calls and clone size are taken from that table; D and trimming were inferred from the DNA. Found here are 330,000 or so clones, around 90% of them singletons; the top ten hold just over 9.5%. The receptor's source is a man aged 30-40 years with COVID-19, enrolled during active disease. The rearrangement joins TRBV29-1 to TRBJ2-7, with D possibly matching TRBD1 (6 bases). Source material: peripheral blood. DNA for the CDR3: TGCAGCGTTGAAGATCAGGGGAAACCTTGGGAGCAGTACTTC. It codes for CSVEDQGKPWEQYF.